One TCR beta chain is described in this entry. This table comes from immunoSEQ multiplex PCR, and its TCRdb copy is limited to in-frame clones, with some not included. The table has approximately 110,000 clones, about 82% seen once. The ends lost 3 bases at V and 2 bases at J; junction bases unmatched: 20. Germline CDR1 reads SNHLY; CDR2 reads FYNNEI. The CDR3 covers 20 residues. These data are taken from a study of blood T cell repertoires in COVID-19. V gene TRBV2 combines with J gene TRBJ2-3; TRBD1 aligns across 7 bases. The sequence was obtained from a human donor in a cohort sampled during active COVID-19. Material: peripheral blood. This CDR3 reads CASSDKGPRYDREYTDTQYF. The CDR3 DNA follows: TGTGCCAGCAGTGATAAGGGCCCCCGCTATGACAGGGAATACACAGATACGCAGTATTTT.